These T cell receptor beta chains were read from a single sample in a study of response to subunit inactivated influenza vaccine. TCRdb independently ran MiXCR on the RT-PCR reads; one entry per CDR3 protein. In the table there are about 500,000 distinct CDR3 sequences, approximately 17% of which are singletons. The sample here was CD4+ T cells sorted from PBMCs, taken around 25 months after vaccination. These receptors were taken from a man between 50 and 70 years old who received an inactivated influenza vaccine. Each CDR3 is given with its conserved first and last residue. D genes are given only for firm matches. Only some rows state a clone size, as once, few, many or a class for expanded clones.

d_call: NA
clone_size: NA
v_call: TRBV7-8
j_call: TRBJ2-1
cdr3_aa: CASSLPRQAGYNEQFF
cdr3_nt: TGTGCCAGCAGCCTCCCCCGACAGGCGGGTTACAATGAGCAGTTCTTC

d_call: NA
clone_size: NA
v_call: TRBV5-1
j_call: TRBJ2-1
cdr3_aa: CASSSSGTGRYNEQFF
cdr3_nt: TGCGCCAGCAGCTCCTCCGGGACTGGAAGATACAATGAGCAGTTCTTC

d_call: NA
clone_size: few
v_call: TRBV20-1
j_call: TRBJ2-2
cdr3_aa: CSAWDGPTGELFF
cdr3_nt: TGCAGTGCCTGGGACGGCCCCACCGGGGAGCTGTTTTTT

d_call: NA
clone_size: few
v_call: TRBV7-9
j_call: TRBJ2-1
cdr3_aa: CASSLGLVDNEQFF
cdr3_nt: TGTGCCAGCAGCTTAGGTTTAGTCGACAATGAGCAGTTCTTC

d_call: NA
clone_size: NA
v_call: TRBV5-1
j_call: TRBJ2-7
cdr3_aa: CASSLSKGHEQYF
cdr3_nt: TGCGCCAGCAGCCTGAGCAAGGGACACGAGCAGTACTTC

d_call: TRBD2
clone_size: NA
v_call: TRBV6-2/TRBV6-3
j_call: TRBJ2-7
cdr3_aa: CASCRERGAYEQYF
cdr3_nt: TGTGCCAGCTGTCGGGAGCGGGGGGCCTACGAGCAGTACTTC

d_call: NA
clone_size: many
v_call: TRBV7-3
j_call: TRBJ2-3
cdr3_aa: CASSPKLGDTQYF
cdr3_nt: TGTGCCAGCAGCCCCAAATTAGGGGATACGCAGTATTTT

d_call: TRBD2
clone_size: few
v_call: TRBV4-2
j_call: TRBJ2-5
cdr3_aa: CASSQDLRGVQETQYF
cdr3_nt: TGTGCCAGCAGCCAAGATTTGCGGGGGGTCCAAGAGACCCAGTACTTC

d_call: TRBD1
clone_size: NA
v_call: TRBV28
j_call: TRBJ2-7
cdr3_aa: CASSFRPGSGTGLQYF
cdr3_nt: TGTGCCAGCAGTTTTCGCCCCGGGTCTGGGACAGGGCTTCAGTACTTC

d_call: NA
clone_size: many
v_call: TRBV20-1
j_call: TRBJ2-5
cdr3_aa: CSARDLGFQETQYF
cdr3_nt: TGCAGTGCTAGAGATCTAGGGTTCCAAGAGACCCAGTACTTC

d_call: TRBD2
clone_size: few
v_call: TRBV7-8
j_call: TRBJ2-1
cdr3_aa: CAISLAGTSGRAGNEQFF
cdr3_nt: TGTGCCATCAGCTTAGCGGGGACTAGCGGGAGGGCCGGCAATGAGCAGTTCTTC

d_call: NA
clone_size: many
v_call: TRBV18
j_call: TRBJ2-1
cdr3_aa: CASSPLNFPEQFF
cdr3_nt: TGTGCCAGCTCACCACTGAATTTTCCTGAGCAGTTCTTC

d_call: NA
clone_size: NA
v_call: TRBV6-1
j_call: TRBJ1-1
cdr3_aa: CASSENVGAEAFF
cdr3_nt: TGTGCCAGCAGTGAGAACGTGGGGGCTGAAGCTTTCTTT

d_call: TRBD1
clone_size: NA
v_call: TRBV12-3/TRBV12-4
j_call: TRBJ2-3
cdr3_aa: CASSWDRRATDTQYF
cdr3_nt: TGTGCCAGCAGCTGGGACAGGCGGGCGACAGATACGCAGTATTTT

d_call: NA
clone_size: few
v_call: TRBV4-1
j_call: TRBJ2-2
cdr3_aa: CASSQVVNTGELFF
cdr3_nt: TGCGCCAGCAGCCAAGTTGTTAACACCGGGGAGCTGTTTTTT

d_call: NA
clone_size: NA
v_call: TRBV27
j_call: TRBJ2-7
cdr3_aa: CASSWTVDPSYEQYF
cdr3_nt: TGTGCCAGCAGCTGGACAGTAGATCCATCCTACGAGCAGTACTTC

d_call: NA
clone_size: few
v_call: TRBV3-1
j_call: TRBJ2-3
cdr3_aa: CASSPSGVEGDTQYF
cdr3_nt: TGTGCCAGCAGCCCTAGTGGGGTAGAGGGAGATACGCAGTATTTT

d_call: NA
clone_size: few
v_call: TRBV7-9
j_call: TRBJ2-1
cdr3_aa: CASSFRDISGNEQFF
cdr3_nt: TGTGCCAGCAGCTTCCGGGACATCAGCGGCAATGAGCAGTTCTTC

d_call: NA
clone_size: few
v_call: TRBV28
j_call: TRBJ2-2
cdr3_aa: CASSTVTGELFF
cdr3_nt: TGTGCCAGCAGTACGGTCACCGGGGAGCTGTTTTTT

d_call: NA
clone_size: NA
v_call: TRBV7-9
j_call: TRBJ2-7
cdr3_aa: CASSSIATSLREQYF
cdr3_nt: TGTGCCAGCAGCTCTATTGCGACTAGTCTTCGCGAGCAGTACTTC

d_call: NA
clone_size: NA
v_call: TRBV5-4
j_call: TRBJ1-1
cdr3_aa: CASSLMASETEAFF
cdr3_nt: TGTGCCAGCAGCTTGATGGCGTCGGAGACTGAAGCTTTCTTT

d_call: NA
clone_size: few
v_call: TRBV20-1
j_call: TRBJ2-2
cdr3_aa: CSARRDLESIGDTGELFF
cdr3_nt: TGCAGTGCCCGGCGGGATCTAGAGTCCATTGGGGACACCGGGGAGCTGTTTTTT

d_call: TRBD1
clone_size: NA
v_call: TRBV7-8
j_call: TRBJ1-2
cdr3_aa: CASSPRKQGNYGYTF
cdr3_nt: TGTGCCAGCAGCCCCCGGAAACAGGGGAACTATGGCTACACCTTC

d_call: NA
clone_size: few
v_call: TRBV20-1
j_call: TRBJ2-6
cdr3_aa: CSARGREAFSGANVLTF
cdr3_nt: TGCAGTGCTAGAGGCCGCGAGGCATTTTCTGGGGCCAACGTCCTGACTTTC

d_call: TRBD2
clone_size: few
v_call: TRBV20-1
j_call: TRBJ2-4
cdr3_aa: CSASLRGNPNIQYF
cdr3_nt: TGCAGTGCTAGTTTGCGGGGGAACCCAAACATTCAGTACTTC

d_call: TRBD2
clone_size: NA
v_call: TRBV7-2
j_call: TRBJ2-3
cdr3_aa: CASSRGTSGRSDTQYF
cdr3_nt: TGTGCCAGCAGCCGGGGGACTAGCGGGCGCTCAGATACGCAGTATTTT

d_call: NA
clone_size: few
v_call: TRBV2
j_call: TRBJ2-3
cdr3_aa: CASSGPGGTDTQYF
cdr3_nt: TGTGCCAGCAGTGGTCCCGGGGGCACAGATACGCAGTATTTT

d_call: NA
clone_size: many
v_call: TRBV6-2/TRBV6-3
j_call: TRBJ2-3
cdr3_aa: CASSYSGVDTQYF
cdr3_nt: TGTGCCAGCAGTTACTCGGGAGTGGATACGCAGTATTTT

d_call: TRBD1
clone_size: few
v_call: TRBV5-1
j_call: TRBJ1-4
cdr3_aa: CASSSQGGLGEKLFF
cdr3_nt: TGCGCCAGCAGCTCCCAGGGGGGGCTGGGAGAAAAACTGTTTTTT

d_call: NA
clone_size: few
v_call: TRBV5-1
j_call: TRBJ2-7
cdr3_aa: CASSLAGESVKQYF
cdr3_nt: TGCGCCAGCAGCTTGGCCGGGGAATCGGTAAAGCAGTACTTC

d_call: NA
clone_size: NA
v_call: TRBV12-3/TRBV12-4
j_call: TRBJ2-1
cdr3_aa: CASSPEGLFSYNEQFF
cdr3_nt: TGTGCCAGCAGTCCGGAGGGACTCTTTTCCTACAATGAGCAGTTCTTC

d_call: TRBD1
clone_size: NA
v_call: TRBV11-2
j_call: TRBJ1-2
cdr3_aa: CASSSLRGQGYGYTF
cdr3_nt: TGTGCCAGCAGCTCCCTCCGGGGACAGGGTTATGGCTACACCTTC

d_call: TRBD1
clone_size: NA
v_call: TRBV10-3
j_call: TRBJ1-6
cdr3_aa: CAIRGDSENSPLHF
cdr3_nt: TGTGCCATCAGGGGGGACAGTGAAAATTCACCCCTCCACTTT

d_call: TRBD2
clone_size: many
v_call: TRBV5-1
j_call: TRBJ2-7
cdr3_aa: CASSPRGREIFHEQYF
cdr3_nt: TGCGCCAGCAGCCCCCGAGGGCGGGAGATTTTCCACGAGCAGTACTTC

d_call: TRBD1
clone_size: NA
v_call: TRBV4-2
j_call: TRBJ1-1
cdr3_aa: CASSRLPGTGGRDTEAFF
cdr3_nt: TGTGCCAGCAGCCGCCTCCCCGGGACAGGGGGCAGGGACACTGAAGCTTTCTTT

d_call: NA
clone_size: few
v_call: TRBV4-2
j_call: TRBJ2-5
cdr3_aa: CASSQEQTVQETQYF
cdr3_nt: TGTGCCAGCAGCCAAGAACAGACTGTTCAAGAGACCCAGTACTTC

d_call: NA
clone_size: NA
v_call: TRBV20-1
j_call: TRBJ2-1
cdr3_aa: CSHNADSYNEQFF
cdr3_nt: TGCAGTCACAACGCGGACAGCTACAATGAGCAGTTCTTC

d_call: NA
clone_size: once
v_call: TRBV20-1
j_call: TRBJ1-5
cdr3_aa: CSARRTVDQPQHF
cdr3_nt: TGCAGTGCACGTCGGACGGTGGATCAGCCCCAGCATTTT

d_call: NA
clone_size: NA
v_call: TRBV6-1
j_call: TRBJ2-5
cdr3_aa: CASRPTGNLNQETQYF
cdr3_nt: TGTGCCAGCAGACCCACGGGAAACCTAAACCAAGAGACCCAGTACTTC

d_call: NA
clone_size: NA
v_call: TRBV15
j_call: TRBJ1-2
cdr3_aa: CATSREGGDYGYTF
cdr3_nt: TGTGCCACCAGCAGGGAGGGAGGTGACTATGGCTACACCTTC

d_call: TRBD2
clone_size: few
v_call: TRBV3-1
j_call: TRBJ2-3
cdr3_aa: CASSLRTSGGITDTQYF
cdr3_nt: TGTGCCAGCAGCCTTCGGACTAGCGGGGGAATCACAGATACGCAGTATTTT

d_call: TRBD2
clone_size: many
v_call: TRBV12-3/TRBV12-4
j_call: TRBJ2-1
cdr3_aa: CASSLGTSLEQFF
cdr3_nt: TGTGCCAGCAGTTTAGGGACTAGCTTGGAGCAGTTCTTC

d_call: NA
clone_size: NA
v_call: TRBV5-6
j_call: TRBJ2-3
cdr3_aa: CASSNGRAGGNTDTQYF
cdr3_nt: TGTGCCAGCAGTAACGGACGCGCCGGCGGAAACACAGATACGCAGTATTTT